Listed below are T cell receptor beta chains from one sample, sequenced in a study of blood T cell repertoires in COVID-19. Sequencing was performed with immunoSEQ multiplex PCR; in TCRdb, only in-frame clones are kept and a portion is missing. The data show around 60,000 clones, 80% seen once. Sequenced: peripheral blood. Every receptor here comes from a man between 25 and 39 years old with COVID-19, enrolled during active disease. CDR3s include the opening cysteine and the closing phenylalanine or tryptophan. A D gene is named only where the DNA matches it firmly. Expanded clones are given a class, and other clones once, few, many or no size at all.

>-|-|TRBV7-8|TRBJ2-7
TGTGCCAGCAGCTCTAGGGAGGGGGTTCGCGAGCAGTACTTC
CASSSREGVREQYF
>TRBD2|-|TRBV28|TRBJ2-3
TGTGCCAGCAGTTCCCCCGGGCTAGCGGGAGGTCGGGGTACGCAGTATTTT
CASSSPGLAGGRGTQYF
>TRBD2|-|TRBV11-2|TRBJ2-3
TGTGCCAGCAGCTTAGGGCGGACTAGCGGGGGGTCGGGAGATACGCAGTATTTT
CASSLGRTSGGSGDTQYF
>TRBD1|-|TRBV5-5|TRBJ1-2
TGTGCCAGCAGCTTGGAGGTCGACAGGGATCGGGGCTACACCTTC
CASSLEVDRDRGYTF
>TRBD1|-|TRBV29-1|TRBJ2-7
TGCAGCGTTGTAAGGGGGCTCTACGAGCAGTACTTC
CSVVRGLYEQYF
>TRBD2|-|TRBV3-1/TRBV3-2|TRBJ2-2
TGTGCCAGCAGCCATCTAGCGGGAGAGGGCGGGGAGCTGTTTTTT
CASSHLAGEGGELFF
>TRBD2|-|TRBV29-1|TRBJ2-3
TGCAGCGCCCACTTGGGACTAGCAGATACGCAGTATTTT
CSAHLGLADTQYF
>-|-|TRBV6-2/TRBV6-3|TRBJ1-2
TGTGCCAGCAGTTACCCGACTGACAGTGGCTACACCTTC
CASSYPTDSGYTF
>-|-|TRBV27|TRBJ2-7
TGTGCCAGCGCATTGACAGCGACCTACGAGCAGTACTTC
CASALTATYEQYF
>TRBD1|once|TRBV2|TRBJ1-4
TGTGCCAGCAGTGCAGGGGGGAGGCCTAATGAAAAACTGTTTTTT
CASSAGGRPNEKLFF
>TRBD2|-|TRBV30|TRBJ2-3
TGTGCCTGTTCTAGCGGAATCACAGATACGCAGTATTTT
CACSSGITDTQYF
>-|-|TRBV6-5|TRBJ2-7
TGTGCCAGCAGTCCCCCTCGGGGGGCCCACGAGCAGTACTTC
CASSPPRGAHEQYF
>TRBD2|-|TRBV7-6|TRBJ2-1
TGTGCCAGCAGCTTAGGCGGCGGGAGCGGTTACAATGAGCAGTTCTTC
CASSLGGGSGYNEQFF
>-|-|TRBV11-2|TRBJ2-1
TGTGCCAGCAGCATACTACAAGGAAGTTCCTACAATGAGCAGTTCTTC
CASSILQGSSYNEQFF
>TRBD1|once|TRBV11-3|TRBJ2-2
TGTGCCAGCAGCCTCTACCAAGACAGGGGGAACACCGGGGAGCTGTTTTTT
CASSLYQDRGNTGELFF
>TRBD2|-|TRBV28|TRBJ2-1
TGTGCCAGCAGTTTATTGTCTGAGACTAGCGGGGGGTTTGAGCAGTTCTTC
CASSLLSETSGGFEQFF
>TRBD1|few|TRBV19|TRBJ2-5
TGTGCCAGTAGTATAGAGGACAGGGGGCCCCAAGAGACCCAGTACTTC
CASSIEDRGPQETQYF
>TRBD2|-|TRBV9|TRBJ2-2
TGTGCCAGCAGCCCCCCAGCGGGAGTAGGTAACGGGGAGCTGTTTTTT
CASSPPAGVGNGELFF
>TRBD2|few|TRBV27|TRBJ2-7
TGTGCCAGCAGTTTATTGGCGGGAGGGGGCGAGCAGTACTTC
CASSLLAGGGEQYF
>-|few|TRBV10-3|TRBJ1-2
TGTGCCATCAGTGAGTCTACAGCCTATGGCTACACCTTC
CAISESTAYGYTF
>TRBD1|-|TRBV15|TRBJ1-1
TGTGCCACCAGCAGAGACTCAGGGGACAGGACTCTTCGGGCTGGCACTGAAGCTTTCTTT
CATSRDSGDRTLRAGTEAFF
>TRBD2|-|TRBV4-2|TRBJ2-1
TGTGCCAGCAGCCCGGAAGCCGGGACTAGTGGCAATGAGCAGTTCTTC
CASSPEAGTSGNEQFF
>TRBD1|once|TRBV30|TRBJ2-7
TGTGCCTGGAGTGTACAGGGACAGGCCTACGAGCAGTACTTC
CAWSVQGQAYEQYF
>-|-|TRBV28|TRBJ2-7
TGTGCCAGCAATCGGGGGACTCGGGTGTCCTACGAGCAGTACTTC
CASNRGTRVSYEQYF
>-|-|TRBV5-8|TRBJ1-4
TGTGCCAGCAGCTTGGAGAGGGGGTCGGGGACAACTAATGAAAAACTGTTTTTT
CASSLERGSGTTNEKLFF
>TRBD2|-|TRBV4-2|TRBJ2-2
TGTGCCAGCAGCCAGGTACTAGCGGGAGGGCCCGACGGGGAGCTGTTTTTT
CASSQVLAGGPDGELFF
>-|-|TRBV4-3|TRBJ1-4
TGCGCCAGCAGCCAAGATTCGGCAGGCTATAATGAAAAACTGTTTTTT
CASSQDSAGYNEKLFF
>-|-|TRBV7-6|TRBJ1-6
TGTGCCAGCAGCTTATTTGGGGGCAATTCACCCCTCCACTTT
CASSLFGGNSPLHF
>TRBD1|few|TRBV28|TRBJ1-2
TGTGCCAGCAGTTTACTGGACAGGGGGTATGGCTACACCTTC
CASSLLDRGYGYTF
>-|-|TRBV18|TRBJ1-4
TGTGCCAGCTCACCTACGGACAGTAATGAAAAACTGTTTTTT
CASSPTDSNEKLFF
>TRBD2|-|TRBV2|TRBJ2-3
TGTGCCAGCATACTAGCGGGGCCAGATACGCAGTATTTT
CASILAGPDTQYF
>-|few|TRBV5-5|TRBJ1-4
TGTGCCAGCAGCTTCAGGGATCAAAACGAAAAACTGTTTTTT
CASSFRDQNEKLFF
>TRBD2|once|TRBV30|TRBJ2-1
TGTGCCTGGGTCCTCGGGGCTAGCGGGGGGGCCGGTGAGCAGTTCTTC
CAWVLGASGGAGEQFF
>-|-|TRBV19|TRBJ2-3
TGTGCCAGTAGTATAGAGAGGACACCGACGACAGATACGCAGTATTTT
CASSIERTPTTDTQYF
>-|-|TRBV29-1|TRBJ2-1
TGCAGCGTTGAGGGACATTTCAATGAGCAGTTCTTC
CSVEGHFNEQFF
>TRBD2|-|TRBV6-4|TRBJ2-7
TGTGCCAGCAGTGAACGGGAGGGCGGGGACGAGCAGTACTTC
CASSEREGGDEQYF
>-|-|TRBV12-2|TRBJ2-7
TGTGCAAGTCGCTTAGTCTCCCGGGACAGGGCGTTGGACGAGCAGTACTTC
CASRLVSRDRALDEQYF
>TRBD1|-|TRBV7-9|TRBJ2-7
TGTGCCAGCAGCACCCAGGGACAGGGACGGCAGTACTTC
CASSTQGQGRQYF
>-|-|TRBV12-3/TRBV12-4|TRBJ2-7
TGTGCCAGCAGTTTCGACAGCACCTACGAGCAGTACTTC
CASSFDSTYEQYF
>-|-|TRBV29-1|TRBJ2-7
TGCAGCGTTGAGATGCCCGGACAGTTATCCTACGAGCAGTACTTC
CSVEMPGQLSYEQYF
>TRBD1|few|TRBV4-1|TRBJ1-2
TGCGCCAGCAGCCCGGTACTTTGGGACAGCGGGAACTATGGCTACACCTTC
CASSPVLWDSGNYGYTF
>-|-|TRBV4-3|TRBJ1-2
TGCGCCAGCAGCCAAGTGGCCGGTCCTTCGGGGGGCTACACCTTC
CASSQVAGPSGGYTF
>-|-|TRBV19|TRBJ2-5
TGTGCCAGTAGTATACTCCCCTCAAGGGGCGAAGAGACCCAGTACTTC
CASSILPSRGEETQYF
>TRBD1|-|TRBV6-5|TRBJ1-1
TGTGCCAGCAACGTAATGGACAGGTGGCAAGCTTTCTTT
CASNVMDRWQAFF
>-|-|TRBV29-1|TRBJ2-4
TGCAGCGTTGAAGCCGGGTTAGCCAAAAACATTCAGTACTTC
CSVEAGLAKNIQYF
>-|-|TRBV4-1|TRBJ2-7
TGCGCCAGCGAGGCCTGGCAGGGATCCTACGAGCAGTACTTC
CASEAWQGSYEQYF
>TRBD2|-|TRBV9|TRBJ2-3
TGTGCCAGCTCCAAAGACCCCAGCGGGAGTATCGATACGCAGTATTTT
CASSKDPSGSIDTQYF
>-|-|TRBV9|TRBJ1-3
TGTGCCAGCAGCCCTCCCTCTGGAAACACCATATATTTT
CASSPPSGNTIYF
>-|-|TRBV6-5|TRBJ2-1
TGTGCCAGCAGCCCAACTCCGAACCTATACAATGAGCAGTTCTTC
CASSPTPNLYNEQFF
>-|-|TRBV9|TRBJ1-2
TGTGCCAGCAGCGATACGTCCAGGGCCAGCCCTAACTATGGCTACACCTTC
CASSDTSRASPNYGYTF
>-|-|TRBV5-4|TRBJ2-7
TGTGCCAGCAGCCTAATGGCCGGCGGTTCACGCGAGCAGTACTTC
CASSLMAGGSREQYF
>TRBD1|-|TRBV29-1|TRBJ2-1
TGCAGCGTGCAGACAGGGGAAAGGTACAATGAGCAGTTCTTC
CSVQTGERYNEQFF
>-|-|TRBV12-3/TRBV12-4|TRBJ1-5
TGTGCCAGCGGCCCGCTAGCCAATCAGCCCCAGCATTTT
CASGPLANQPQHF
>TRBD1|few|TRBV19|TRBJ2-3
TGTGCCAGTAGTGAGGACAGGGGGTACACAGATACGCAGTATTTT
CASSEDRGYTDTQYF
>-|-|TRBV25-1|TRBJ2-3
TGTGCCAGCAGTGAATCTACCAGGATAGATACGCAGTATTTT
CASSESTRIDTQYF
>-|-|TRBV28|TRBJ2-6
TGTGCCAGCAGTTTGGGGGGTCGGTCTGGGGCCAACGTCCTGACTTTC
CASSLGGRSGANVLTF
>-|-|TRBV30|TRBJ2-7
TGTGCCTGGAGGGGAGACCTCACCTACGAGCAGTACTTC
CAWRGDLTYEQYF
>-|-|TRBV9|TRBJ1-1
TGTGCCAGCAGCGTCTCGGGACTACCAAACACTGAAGCTTTCTTT
CASSVSGLPNTEAFF